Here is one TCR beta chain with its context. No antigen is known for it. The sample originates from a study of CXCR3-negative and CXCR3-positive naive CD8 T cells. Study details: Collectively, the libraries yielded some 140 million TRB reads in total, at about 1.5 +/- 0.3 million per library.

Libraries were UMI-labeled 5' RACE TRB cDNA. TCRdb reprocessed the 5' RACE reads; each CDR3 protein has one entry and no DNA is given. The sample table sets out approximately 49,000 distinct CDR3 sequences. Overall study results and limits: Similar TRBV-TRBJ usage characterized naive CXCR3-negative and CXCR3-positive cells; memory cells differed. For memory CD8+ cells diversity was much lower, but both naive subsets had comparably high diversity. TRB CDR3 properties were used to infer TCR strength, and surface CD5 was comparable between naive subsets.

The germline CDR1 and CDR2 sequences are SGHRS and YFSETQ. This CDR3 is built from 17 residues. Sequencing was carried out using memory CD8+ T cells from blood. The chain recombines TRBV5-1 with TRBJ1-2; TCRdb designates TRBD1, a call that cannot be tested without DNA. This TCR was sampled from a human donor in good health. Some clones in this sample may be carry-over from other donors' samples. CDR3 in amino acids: CASRPPVAGAPNYGYTF.